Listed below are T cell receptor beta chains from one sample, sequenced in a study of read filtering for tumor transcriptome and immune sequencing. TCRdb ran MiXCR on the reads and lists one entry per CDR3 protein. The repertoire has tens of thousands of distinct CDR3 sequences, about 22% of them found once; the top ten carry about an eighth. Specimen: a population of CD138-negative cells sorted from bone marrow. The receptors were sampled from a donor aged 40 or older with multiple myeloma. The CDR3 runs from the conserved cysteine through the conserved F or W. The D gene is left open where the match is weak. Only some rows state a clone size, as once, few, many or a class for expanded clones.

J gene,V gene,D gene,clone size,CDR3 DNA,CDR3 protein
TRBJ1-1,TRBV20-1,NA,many,TGCAGTGCTGCAGCAGTGGCGAACACTGAAGCTTTCTTT,CSAAAVANTEAFF
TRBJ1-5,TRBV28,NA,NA,TGTGCCAGCAGTTTGGGAAGGGCCGGACAGCCCCAGCATTTT,CASSLGRAGQPQHF
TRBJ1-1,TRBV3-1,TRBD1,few,TGTGCCAGCAGCCGAACAAAGGACAGGGTCGAAAGAGCTTTCTTT,CASSRTKDRVERAFF
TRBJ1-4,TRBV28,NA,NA,TGTGCCAGCATGGTACGTGGGTTAGGTGAAAAACTGTTTTTT,CASMVRGLGEKLFF
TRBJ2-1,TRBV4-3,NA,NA,TGCGCCAGCAGCTTTAGCGGAAGCTCCTACAATGAGCAGTTCTTC,CASSFSGSSYNEQFF
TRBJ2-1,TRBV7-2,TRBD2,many,TGTGCCAGCAGTTCCCTCCTAGCGGGGGATTACGGTGAGCAGTTCTTC,CASSSLLAGDYGEQFF
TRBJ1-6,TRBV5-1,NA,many,TGCGCCAGCAGCTTGGACAGGGCGATGTCAAATTCACCCCTCCACTTT,CASSLDRAMSNSPLHF
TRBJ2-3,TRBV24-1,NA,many,TGTGCCACCAGTGCGGTCAGCACAGATACGCAGTATTTT,CATSAVSTDTQYF
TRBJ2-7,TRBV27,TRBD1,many,TGTGCCAGCAGTTTAATGGACAGGTACTACGAGCAGTACTTC,CASSLMDRYYEQYF
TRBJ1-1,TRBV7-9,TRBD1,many,TGTGCCAGCACCATGGGGACAGGGGGAGTTTTGAACACTGAAGCTTTCTTT,CASTMGTGGVLNTEAFF
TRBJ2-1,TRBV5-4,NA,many,TGTGCCAGCAGCTTGGGACTTGGCGATGAGCAGTTCTTC,CASSLGLGDEQFF
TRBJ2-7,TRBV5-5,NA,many,TGTGCCAGCAGCTTGGATATGACAAGTTACGAGCAGTACTTC,CASSLDMTSYEQYF
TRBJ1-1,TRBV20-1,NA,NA,TGCAGTGCTTATGATCCGAACACTGAAGCTTTCTTT,CSAYDPNTEAFF
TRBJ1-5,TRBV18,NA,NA,TGTGCCAGCTCACCATCCGGGTTGAATAATCAGCCCCAGCATTTT,CASSPSGLNNQPQHF
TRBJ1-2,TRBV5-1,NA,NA,TGCGCCAGCAGCCGAACTTGGAACCAATGGACTAACTATGGCTACACCTTC,CASSRTWNQWTNYGYTF
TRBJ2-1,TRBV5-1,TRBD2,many,TGCGCCAGCAGGCTACTAGCGGGAGGGCTTCATGAGCAGTTCTTC,CASRLLAGGLHEQFF
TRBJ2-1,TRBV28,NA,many,TGTGCCAGCAGTTTAGGGGGGCCGGCTATGGATGAGCAGTTCTTC,CASSLGGPAMDEQFF
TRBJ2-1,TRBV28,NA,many,TGTGCCAGCAGCGGACAGACACCGCTCAATGAGCAGTTCTTC,CASSGQTPLNEQFF
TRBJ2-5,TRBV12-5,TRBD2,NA,TGTGCCAGCAGAAGGAGCGGGGGGGCCCTCCAAGAGACCCAGTACTTC,CASRRSGGALQETQYF
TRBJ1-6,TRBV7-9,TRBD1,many,TGTGCCAGCAGCGTCCCGGGACAGGGGAATTCACCCCTCCACTTT,CASSVPGQGNSPLHF
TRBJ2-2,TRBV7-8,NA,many,TGTGCCAGCAGCTTACAGGCAGCTCACTCGAACACCGGGGAGCTGTTTTTT,CASSLQAAHSNTGELFF
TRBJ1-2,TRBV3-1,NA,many,TGTGCCAGCAGCCCGACTAATGGAATGTATGGCTACACCTTC,CASSPTNGMYGYTF
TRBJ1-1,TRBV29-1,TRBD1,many,TGCAGCGTTGCTACAGGGGGAATGAACACTGAAGCTTTCTTT,CSVATGGMNTEAFF
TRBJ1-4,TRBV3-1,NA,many,TGTGCCAGCAGCGGCAGGGGCGCGGGTGAAAAACTGTTTTTT,CASSGRGAGEKLFF
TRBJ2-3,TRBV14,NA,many,TGTGCCAGCAGCCAAGTACCAAGATCCACAGATACGCAGTATTTT,CASSQVPRSTDTQYF
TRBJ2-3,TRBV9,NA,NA,TGTGCCAGCAGCGCCACTCCGAGCACAGATACGCAGTATTTT,CASSATPSTDTQYF
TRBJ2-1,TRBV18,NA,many,TGTGCCAGCTCACCAGACTTAACAGGCAATGAGCAGTTCTTC,CASSPDLTGNEQFF
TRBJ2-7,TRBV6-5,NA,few,TGTGCCAGCAGTTACTCGATAGCAGGGACGGACGAGCAGTACTTC,CASSYSIAGTDEQYF
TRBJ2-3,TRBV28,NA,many,TGTGCCAGCAGTTTATGGACAGATACGCAGTATTTT,CASSLWTDTQYF
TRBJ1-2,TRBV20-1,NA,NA,TGCAGTGTTCCAACAGGGAACCATGGCTACACCTTC,CSVPTGNHGYTF
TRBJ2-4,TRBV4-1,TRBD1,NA,TGCGCCAGCAGCCAAGGGACAGGGATACTAGGCCTGGAAAACATTCAGTACTTC,CASSQGTGILGLENIQYF
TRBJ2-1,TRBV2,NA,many,TGTGCCAGCAGTGATGGGACTCGCAATGAGCAGTTCTTC,CASSDGTRNEQFF
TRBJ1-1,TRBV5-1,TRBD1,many,TGCGCCAGCACGACAGGGAGGAGTAGAGACGCTGAAGCTTTCTTT,CASTTGRSRDAEAFF
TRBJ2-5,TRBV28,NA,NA,TGTGCCAGCAGACCTGCAGGGGACCAAGAGACCCAGTACTTC,CASRPAGDQETQYF
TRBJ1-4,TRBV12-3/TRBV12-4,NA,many,TGTGCCAGCAGTTTTGGGGGGAGGCGTGAAAAACTGTTTTTT,CASSFGGRREKLFF
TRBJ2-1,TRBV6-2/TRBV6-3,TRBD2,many,TGTGCCAGCAACCGGGGGGTAGTCTCCCACAATGAGCAGTTCTTC,CASNRGVVSHNEQFF
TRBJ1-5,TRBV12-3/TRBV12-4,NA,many,TGTGCCAGCAGTTTATTGACCGGCAATCAGCCCCAGCATTTT,CASSLLTGNQPQHF
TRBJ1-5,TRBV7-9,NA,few,TGTGCCAGCAGCTCTAATGTAGATCAGCCCCAGCATTTT,CASSSNVDQPQHF
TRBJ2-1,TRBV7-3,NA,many,TGTGCCAGCAGCTTAACGAATAGTAGGAATGAGCAGTTCTTC,CASSLTNSRNEQFF
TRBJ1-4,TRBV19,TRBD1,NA,TGTGCCAGTAGTCCCCGTACAGGGGGGATTGAAAAACTGTTTTTT,CASSPRTGGIEKLFF